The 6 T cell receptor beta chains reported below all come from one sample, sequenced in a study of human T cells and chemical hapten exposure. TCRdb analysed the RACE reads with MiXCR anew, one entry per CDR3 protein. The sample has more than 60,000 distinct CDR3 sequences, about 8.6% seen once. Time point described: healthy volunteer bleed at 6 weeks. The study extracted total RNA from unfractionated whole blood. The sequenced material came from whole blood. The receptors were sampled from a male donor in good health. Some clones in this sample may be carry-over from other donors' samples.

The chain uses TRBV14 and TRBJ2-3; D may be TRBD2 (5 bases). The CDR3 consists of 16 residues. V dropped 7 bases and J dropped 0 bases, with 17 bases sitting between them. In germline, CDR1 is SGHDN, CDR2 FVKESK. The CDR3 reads CASNHRTGISTDTQYF. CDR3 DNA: TGTGCCAGCAACCATCGGACCGGGATAAGCACAGATACGCAGTATTTT.

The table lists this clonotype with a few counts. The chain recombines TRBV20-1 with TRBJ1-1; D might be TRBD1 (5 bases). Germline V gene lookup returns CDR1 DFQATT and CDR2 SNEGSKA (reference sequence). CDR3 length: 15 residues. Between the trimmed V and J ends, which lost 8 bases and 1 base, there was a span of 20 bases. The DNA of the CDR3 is TGCAGTTCCCCCTGGGGGGTTGACGGGAACACTGAAGCTTTCTTT. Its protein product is CSSPWGVDGNTEAFF.

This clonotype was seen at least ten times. The CDR3 protein is CASSGVVEQYF. The CDR3 bases are TGTGCCAGCAGTGGAGTGGTCGAGCAGTACTTC. This chain links TRBV6-2 or TRBV6-3 with TRBJ2-7, with no clear D. Germline CDR1 and CDR2: MNHEY and SVGEGT. With 5 bases removed from V and 6 bases from J, the gap between germline ends came to 8 bases. This CDR3 is 11 amino acids long.

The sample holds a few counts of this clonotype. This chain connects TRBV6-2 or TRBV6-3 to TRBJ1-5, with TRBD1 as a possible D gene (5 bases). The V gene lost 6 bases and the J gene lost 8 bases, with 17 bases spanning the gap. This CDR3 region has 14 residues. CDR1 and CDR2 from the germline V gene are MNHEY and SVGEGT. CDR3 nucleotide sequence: TGTGCCAGCAGGTCGACAGCCCTCATGGAGCCCCAGCATTTT. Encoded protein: CASRSTALMEPQHF.

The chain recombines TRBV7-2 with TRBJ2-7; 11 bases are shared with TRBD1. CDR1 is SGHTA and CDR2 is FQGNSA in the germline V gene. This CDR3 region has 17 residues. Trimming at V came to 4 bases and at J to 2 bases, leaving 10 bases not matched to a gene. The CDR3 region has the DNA TGTGCCAGCAGCTCCTATCCGACGGGACAGGGGGCCTACGAGCAGTACTTC. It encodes CASSSYPTGQGAYEQYF.

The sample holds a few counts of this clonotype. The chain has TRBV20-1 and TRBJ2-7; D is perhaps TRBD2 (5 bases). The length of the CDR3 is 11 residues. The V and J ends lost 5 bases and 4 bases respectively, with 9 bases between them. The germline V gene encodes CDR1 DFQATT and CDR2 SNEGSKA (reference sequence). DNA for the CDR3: TGCAGTGCTGGAGGCGGGTACGAGCAGTACTTC. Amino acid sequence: CSAGGGYEQYF.